The 23 T cell receptor beta chains presented below share a single source sample, sequenced in a study of CD8 T cells in ankylosing spondylitis. TCRdb reprocessed the 5' RACE reads with MiXCR, giving one entry per CDR3 protein. This table has some 300,000 distinct CDR3 sequences, roughly 20% appearing once. Sequencing was done on a sample of blood, either unsorted or a sorted T cell fraction (not recorded which). The receptor source for this set is a female donor with ankylosing spondylitis or in good health (not recorded which).

The rearrangement links TRBV19 to TRBJ1-1, with D uncertain. Deletions cut 6 bases from V and 1 base from J, with 9 bases between. Germline lookup yields CDR1 LNHDA and CDR2 SQIVND (reference sequence). The CDR3 is 13 amino acids. CDR3 sequence (DNA): TGTGCCAGTAGGAGGGAACGGAACACTGAAGCTTTCTTT. It codes for CASRRERNTEAFF.

The chain links TRBV20-1 to TRBJ2-5; tentatively, D is TRBD2 (6 bases). V shed 3 bases and J shed 2 bases, with 25 bases lying between them. CDR3 length equals 18 residues. Germline-derived CDR1 and CDR2 are DFQATT and SNEGSKA (reference sequence). CDR3 in DNA: TGCAGTGCTAGCGGAGCGGCACTTGAATTCCGGGGGCAAGAGACCCAGTACTTC. It yields the protein CSASGAALEFRGQETQYF.

As to this clonotype: One end of the junction varies from germline; a read error may be responsible. The rearrangement joins TRBV19 to TRBJ2-2; 7 bases map to TRBD1. CDR1 and CDR2 from the germline V gene are LNHDA and SQIVND (reference sequence). The CDR3 loop spans 12 amino acids. The chain's CDR3 is CAGRGLTGELFF. Written as DNA, the CDR3 is TGTGCCGGTAGGGGGCTCACCGGGGAGCTGTTTTTT.

This clonotype occurred a few times. The chain couples TRBV7-8 to TRBJ2-5, with TRBD2 identical over 14 bases. V trimming: 4 bases; J trimming: 5 bases; junction bases outside the gene matches: 6. The CDR3 length is 16 residues. Per the germline V gene, CDR1 is SGHVS and CDR2 is FQNEAQ. This CDR3 is CASSYQGLAGVETQYF. The CDR3 DNA follows: TGTGCCAGCAGCTACCAGGGACTAGCGGGAGTGGAGACCCAGTACTTC.

CDR3 protein: CASSSVRGKSGAFF. CDR3 bases: TGTGCCAGCAGCTCGGTACGGGGTAAGAGCGGAGCTTTCTTT. This chain connects TRBV7-2 to TRBJ1-1; D is ambiguous. Looked up from germline, CDR1 is SGHTA and CDR2 is FQGNSA. V lost 4 bases and J lost 10, with 19 bases in between. CDR3 length: 14 amino acids.

This clonotype was counted a few times. This chain connects TRBV10-3 to TRBJ2-1; 8 bases line up with TRBD2. The junction had 7 bases not matched to a gene; V was cut back by 5 bases and J by 10 bases. The germline gives CDR1 ENHRY, CDR2 SYGVKD. This CDR3 has 13 amino acids. Here the CDR3 DNA reads TGTGCCATCAGTCCGAGCGGGAGAGGAGAGCAGTTCTTC. Translated: CAISPSGRGEQFF.

This clonotype has only a few counts. J is TRBJ2-7 and V is TRBV4-3, with TRBD2 matching 10 bases. Germline-derived CDR1 and CDR2 are LGHNA and YSLEER. This CDR3 is 15 amino acids long. The V segment lost 4 bases and the J segment 3 bases; nucleotides outside the gene matches: 6. The chain's CDR3 is CASSRGTSDLYEQYF. Here the CDR3 DNA reads TGCGCCAGCAGCCGGGGGACTAGCGACCTCTACGAGCAGTACTTC.

This clonotype was seen only once. Germline and junction disagree at one end, which may indicate a read error. The rearrangement links TRBV2 to TRBJ2-7; 11 bases match TRBD2. Germline values: CDR1 SNHLY, CDR2 FYNNEI. CDR3 length equals 15 residues. In nucleotides, the CDR3 is TGTGCCAGCACTGAACTAGCGGGAGCTTCCTACGAGCAGTACTTC. Translated, it gives CASTELAGASYEQYF.

The chain employs TRBV7-9 and TRBJ2-3; no clear D gene. The germline V gene encodes CDR1 SEHNR and CDR2 FQNEAQ (reference sequence). The V end lost 7 bases, the J end lost 3 bases, and 14 bases lay between the germline ends. This CDR3 is 14 amino acids long. The CDR3 DNA reads TGTGCCAGCACCCGGCCAGAATTTACAGATACGCAGTATTTT. Residues: CASTRPEFTDTQYF.

In this sample, this clonotype turned up a few times. The CDR3 reads CAITPRGGYGYTF. CDR3 nucleotide sequence: TGTGCCATCACCCCGAGGGGGGGCTATGGCTACACCTTC. The chain couples TRBV10-3 to TRBJ1-2; D perhaps matches TRBD1 (6 bases). V lost 7 bases to trimming and J lost 4 bases, with 13 bases between them. The CDR3 length is 13 residues. CDR1 is ENHRY and CDR2 is SYGVKD in the germline V gene.

The chain has TRBV3-1 and TRBJ2-7; 7 nucleotides match TRBD1. This CDR3 has 14 residues. Germline V gene sequence: CDR1 LGHDT, CDR2 YNNKEL (reference sequence). J lost 4 bases, V lost 2 bases, and 5 bases had no gene match. The CDR3 loop is CASSQRAGGYEQYF. The CDR3 DNA is TGTGCCAGCAGCCAAAGGGCAGGGGGTTACGAGCAGTACTTC.

The chain couples TRBV10-2 to TRBJ1-2; no reliable D call. From germline, CDR1 is WSHSY and CDR2 SAAADI. The CDR3 spans 14 residues. The germline V and J ends were trimmed by 2 bases and 1 base, with 8 bases remaining between them. The CDR3 DNA follows: TGCGCCAGCAGTGAGCCGGGCCTTAACTATGGCTACACCTTC. This translates into CASSEPGLNYGYTF.

The CDR3 nucleotides are TGCGCCAGCAGCCAAGGCAGGGTGGTTGGGGCCAACGTCCTGACTTTC. Amino acid sequence: CASSQGRVVGANVLTF. The chain recombines TRBV4-3 with TRBJ2-6, with TRBD1 as a possible D gene (5 bases). The CDR3 spans 16 residues. Germline CDR1 LGHNA, CDR2 YSLEER. Trimming took off 1 base at V and 3 bases at J, with 10 bases between the two ends.

This rearrangement joins TRBV28 to TRBJ1-6; D not resolved. CDR1 and CDR2 from the germline V gene are MDHEN and SYDVKM. V was clipped by 8 bases and J by 7 bases, with 18 bases between them. The CDR3 extends over 15 amino acids. This CDR3 reads CASAYPGFTNSPLHF. The CDR3 nucleotides are TGTGCCAGCGCGTACCCCGGGTTTACGAATTCACCCCTCCACTTT.

This chain connects TRBV19 to TRBJ2-2; D is uncertain. The CDR3 length is 16 residues. Germline assignment: CDR1 LNHDA and CDR2 SQIVND (reference sequence). V lost 2 bases, J lost 1 base, and 11 bases lay in between. In DNA, the CDR3 is TGTGCCAGTAGTATAATTAGAGGCCGGAACACCGGGGAGCTGTTTTTT. Translating it yields CASSIIRGRNTGELFF.

In this sample, this clonotype turned up a few times. V and J are TRBV10-3 and TRBJ1-5; TRBD1 aligns across 7 bases. The CDR3 extends over 15 amino acids. V trimming: 7 bases; J trimming: 4 bases; junction bases outside the gene matches: 10. The V gene's germline CDR1 is ENHRY and CDR2 SYGVKD. CDR3 residues: CAIKAGTERNQPQHF. CDR3 bases: TGTGCCATCAAGGCCGGGACAGAAAGGAATCAGCCCCAGCATTTT.

There are a few counts of this clonotype. The V and J genes are TRBV2 and TRBJ2-3; the match to TRBD1 covers 7 bases. With V trimmed by 8 bases and J by 1 base, 9 bases remained unmatched. CDR3 length: 15 residues. Germline CDR1 is SNHLY and CDR2 is FYNNEI. CDR3 protein: CASARDSGGTDTQYF. The CDR3 region has the DNA TGTGCCAGCGCTAGGGACAGCGGAGGCACAGATACGCAGTATTTT.

This clonotype was seen only a few times. The CDR3 DNA reads as TGCAGCGTTTCAAGGGGGGGGGAGCTGTTTTTT. It specifies CSVSRGGELFF. The chain joins TRBV29-1 to TRBJ2-2; possibly TRBD1 for D (6 bases). Germline values: CDR1 SQVTM, CDR2 ANQGSEA. V lost 5 bases and J 8 bases, leaving 9 bases between the germline ends. There are 11 residues in the CDR3.

This chain uses TRBV7-2 with TRBJ2-7; 8 bases agree with TRBD1. The CDR3 has 13 residues. Germline V CDR1 and CDR2: SGHTA, FQGNSA. Trimming removed 2 bases from V and 6 bases from J; junction bases left unmatched: 3. CDR3 loop: CASSLRTGTEQYF. The CDR3 DNA reads TGTGCCAGCAGCTTAAGGACAGGGACCGAGCAGTACTTC.

This clonotype was recorded many times. The chain carries TRBV20-1 and TRBJ2-5; D unclear. This CDR3 is 11 amino acids long. The V and J ends lost 5 bases and 2 bases respectively, with 6 bases between them. Germline V gene lookup returns CDR1 DFQATT and CDR2 SNEGSKA (reference sequence). CDR3 bases: TGCAGTGCTGGTACACAAGAGACCCAGTACTTC. It codes for CSAGTQETQYF.

V and J are TRBV11-2 and TRBJ2-7; D call uncertain. Germline loops: CDR1 SGHAT, CDR2 FQNNGV. There are 15 residues in the CDR3. Trimming pared 2 bases from V and 0 bases from J, leaving 11 bases between. CDR3 loop: CASSLFTQLSYEQYF. In DNA, the CDR3 is TGTGCCAGCAGCTTATTCACTCAACTCTCCTACGAGCAGTACTTC.

This clonotype was detected ten times or more. The genes are TRBV12-3 or TRBV12-4 and TRBJ2-7; D unresolved. This CDR3 has 11 amino acids. Trimming took off 6 bases at V and 2 bases at J, with 5 bases between the two ends. CDR3 coding DNA: TGTGCCAGCAGGGCCGCCTACGAGCAGTACTTC. This sequence encodes CASRAAYEQYF.

This chain joins TRBV24-1 and TRBJ2-3; unclear D gene. Germline lookup yields CDR1 KGHDR and CDR2 SFDVKD. The V end was cut by 2 bases, the J end by 7 bases, with 3 bases between. The CDR3 extends over 11 amino acids. The CDR3 spells CATSDSYTQYF. CDR3 DNA: TGTGCCACCAGTGATTCCTATACGCAGTATTTT.